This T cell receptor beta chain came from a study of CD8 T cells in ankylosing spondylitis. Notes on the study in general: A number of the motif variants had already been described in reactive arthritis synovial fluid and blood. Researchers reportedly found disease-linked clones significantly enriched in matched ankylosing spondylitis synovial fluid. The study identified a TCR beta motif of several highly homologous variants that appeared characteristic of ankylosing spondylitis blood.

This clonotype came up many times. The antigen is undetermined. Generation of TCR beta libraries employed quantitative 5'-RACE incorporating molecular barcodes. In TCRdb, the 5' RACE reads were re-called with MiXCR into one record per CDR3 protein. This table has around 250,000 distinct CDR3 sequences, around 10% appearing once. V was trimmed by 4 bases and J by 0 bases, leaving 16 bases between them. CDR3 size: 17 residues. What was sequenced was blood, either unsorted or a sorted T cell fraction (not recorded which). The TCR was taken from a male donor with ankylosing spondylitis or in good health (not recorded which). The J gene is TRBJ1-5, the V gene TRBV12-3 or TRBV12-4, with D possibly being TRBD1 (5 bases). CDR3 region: CASSSRPGLISNQPQHF. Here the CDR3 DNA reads TGTGCCAGCAGTTCCCGACCGGGACTCATTAGCAATCAGCCCCAGCATTTT.